A selection of T cell receptor beta chains follows, all from one sample in a study of blood T cell repertoires in COVID-19. Produced via immunoSEQ multiplex PCR; TCRdb's table is partial and in-frame only. The sample has 350,000 or so clones; approximately 90% are singletons. Sample: peripheral blood. Receptors were obtained from a woman in her twenties or thirties with COVID-19, enrolled during active disease. CDR3s include the opening cysteine and the closing phenylalanine or tryptophan. The D gene is left open where the match is weak. The size of a clone is reported for some rows only, either as once, few or many, or as a class for expanded clones.

clone size	J gene	D gene	V gene	CDR3 DNA	CDR3 protein
-	TRBJ1-2	-	TRBV28	TGTGCCAGCAGTTTAGACCGGGAGGGGGGAATCTATGGCTACACCTTC	CASSLDREGGIYGYTF
-	TRBJ1-6	-	TRBV28	TGTGCCAGCAGTTTCCCCGCGTCGTCTCCCCTCCACTTT	CASSFPASSPLHF
-	TRBJ2-5	-	TRBV11-3	TGTGCCAGCAGCTTAGATAATTCCCAAGAGACCCAGTACTTC	CASSLDNSQETQYF
-	TRBJ2-2	-	TRBV5-1	TGCGCCAGCAGCTCGCGGCCGGGACAAGTGAACACCGGGGAGCTGTTTTTT	CASSSRPGQVNTGELFF
-	TRBJ2-2	TRBD2	TRBV20-1	TGCAGTGCTAGTTTAGCGGGGGTGGGCGGGGAGCTGTTTTTT	CSASLAGVGGELFF
-	TRBJ1-1	-	TRBV10-3	TGTGCCATCAGCCAGGGTTCCACTGAAGCTTTCTTT	CAISQGSTEAFF
once	TRBJ1-1	-	TRBV10-3	TGTGCCATCAGTGACGCCCACAGGCGGAACACTGAAGCTTTCTTT	CAISDAHRRNTEAFF
-	TRBJ1-5	-	TRBV2	TGTGCCAGCAGCCCCAACGCGGGGCCCCAGCATTTT	CASSPNAGPQHF
-	TRBJ1-3	-	TRBV19	TGTGCCAGCCTCCGACAGGTGAACTCTGGAAACACCATATATTTT	CASLRQVNSGNTIYF
-	TRBJ1-3	-	TRBV6-1	TGTGCCAGCAGTGAAGGGGGGGCTGGAAACACCATATATTTT	CASSEGGAGNTIYF
-	TRBJ1-2	TRBD1	TRBV5-6	TGTGCCAGCAGCCCGGGACAGAGAAACTATGGCTACACCTTC	CASSPGQRNYGYTF
-	TRBJ1-5	-	TRBV28	TGTGCCAGCAACTTAGGGGGGGGATTCAATCAGCCCCAGCATTTT	CASNLGGGFNQPQHF
once	TRBJ1-1	-	TRBV29-1	TGCAGCGTTGTCTATGGGGCAGAAGCTTTCTTT	CSVVYGAEAFF
-	TRBJ1-2	TRBD1	TRBV18	TGTGCCAGCTCACCGGTTACCACAGGGGTCGGTGGCTACACCTTC	CASSPVTTGVGGYTF
-	TRBJ1-2	-	TRBV30	TGTGCCTGGAGTATCGGGGTTGGCTATGGCTACACCTTC	CAWSIGVGYGYTF
-	TRBJ1-6	-	TRBV7-9	TGTGCCAGCAGCTTAGTGGCGGAATCCTCACCCCTCCACTTT	CASSLVAESSPLHF
-	TRBJ1-1	-	TRBV5-5	TGTGCCAGCAGCTTGGAGGGAGTCACTGAAGCTTTCTTT	CASSLEGVTEAFF
-	TRBJ1-1	-	TRBV19	TGTGCCAGTAGTTCAGGGCCAAACACTGAAGCTTTCTTT	CASSSGPNTEAFF
-	TRBJ2-1	TRBD1	TRBV5-6	TGTGCCAGCAGCTTCCGGACAGGGAGGTACAATGAGCAGTTCTTC	CASSFRTGRYNEQFF
-	TRBJ1-1	TRBD1	TRBV30	TGTGCCTGGAGTTCAGGGGGCGACACTGAAGCTTTCTTT	CAWSSGGDTEAFF
-	TRBJ1-2	-	TRBV6-1	TGTGCCAGCAGTGATCGCGGGTTGGGTGGCTACACCTTC	CASSDRGLGGYTF
once	TRBJ1-6	-	TRBV30	TGTGCCTGGGCCGGGAGAGCGGATTCACCCCTCCACTTT	CAWAGRADSPLHF
-	TRBJ2-3	-	TRBV7-9	TGTGCCAGCAGCTTACTACCACGTGATACGCAGTATTTT	CASSLLPRDTQYF
-	TRBJ1-3	-	TRBV4-2	TGTGCCAGCAGCCAGGAGACAGGCGGATACTCTGGAAACACCATATATTTT	CASSQETGGYSGNTIYF
-	TRBJ1-3	TRBD1	TRBV9	TGTGCCAGCAGCGTAGCTACTCGGAGGGGGCCTGGAAACACCATATATTTT	CASSVATRRGPGNTIYF
-	TRBJ2-5	-	TRBV1	TGCACCAGCAGCTTGACGACAGCCCTCCAAGAGACCCAGTACTTC	CTSSLTTALQETQYF